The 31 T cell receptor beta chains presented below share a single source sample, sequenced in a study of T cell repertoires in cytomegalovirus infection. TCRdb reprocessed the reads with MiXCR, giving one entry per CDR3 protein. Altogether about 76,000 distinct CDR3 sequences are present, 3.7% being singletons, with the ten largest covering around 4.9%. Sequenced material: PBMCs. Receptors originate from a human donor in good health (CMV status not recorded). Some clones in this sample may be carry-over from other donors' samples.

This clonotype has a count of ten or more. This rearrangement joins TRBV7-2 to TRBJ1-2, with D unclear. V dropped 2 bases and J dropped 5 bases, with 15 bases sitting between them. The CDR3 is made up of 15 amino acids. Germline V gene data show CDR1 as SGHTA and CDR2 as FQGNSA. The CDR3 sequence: CASSLFWSFSYGYTF. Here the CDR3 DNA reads TGTGCCAGCAGCTTATTTTGGTCCTTCTCATATGGCTACACCTTC. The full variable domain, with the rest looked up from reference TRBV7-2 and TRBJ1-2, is GAGVSQSPSNKVTEKGKDVELRCDPISGHTALYWYRQSLGQGLEFLIYFQGNSAPDKSGLPSDRFSAERTGGSVSTLTIQRTQQEDSAVYLCASSLFWSFSYGYTFGSGTRLTVV.

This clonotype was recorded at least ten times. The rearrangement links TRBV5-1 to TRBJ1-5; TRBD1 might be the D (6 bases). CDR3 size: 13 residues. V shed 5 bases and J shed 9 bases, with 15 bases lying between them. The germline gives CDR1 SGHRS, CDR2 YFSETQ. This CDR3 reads CASRTGTGWPQHF. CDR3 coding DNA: TGCGCCAGCAGAACAGGGACCGGGTGGCCCCAGCATTTT.

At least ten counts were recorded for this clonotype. The CDR3 sequence: CASSIRGGSGEAFF. CDR3 sequence (DNA): TGTGCCAGCAGTATCCGCGGGGGATCGGGTGAAGCTTTCTTT. V usage is TRBV12-3 or TRBV12-4 and J usage is TRBJ1-1; weak D call: TRBD1 (5 bases). V shed 5 bases and J shed 7 bases, with 17 bases lying between them. The CDR3 totals 14 residues.

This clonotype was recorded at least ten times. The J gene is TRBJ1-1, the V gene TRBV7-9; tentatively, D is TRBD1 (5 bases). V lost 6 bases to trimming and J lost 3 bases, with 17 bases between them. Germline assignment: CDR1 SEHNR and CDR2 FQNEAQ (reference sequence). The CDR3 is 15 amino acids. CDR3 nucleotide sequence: TGTGCCAGCAGGAGAGGACAAGTCGGAGACACTGAAGCTTTCTTT. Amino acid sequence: CASRRGQVGDTEAFF.

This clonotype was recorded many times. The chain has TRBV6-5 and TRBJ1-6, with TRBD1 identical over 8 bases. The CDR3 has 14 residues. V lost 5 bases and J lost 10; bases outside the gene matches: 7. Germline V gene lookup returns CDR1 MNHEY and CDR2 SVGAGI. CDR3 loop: CASSGQGVQSPLHF. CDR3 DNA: TGTGCCAGCAGTGGACAGGGAGTTCAATCACCCCTCCACTTT.

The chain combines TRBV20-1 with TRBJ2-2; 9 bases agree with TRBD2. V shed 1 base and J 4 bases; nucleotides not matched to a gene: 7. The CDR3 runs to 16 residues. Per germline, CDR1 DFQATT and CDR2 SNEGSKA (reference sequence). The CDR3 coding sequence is TGCAGTGCTAGAGTAGCGGGGGCTTCAATCACCGGGGAGCTGTTTTTT. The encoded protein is CSARVAGASITGELFF.

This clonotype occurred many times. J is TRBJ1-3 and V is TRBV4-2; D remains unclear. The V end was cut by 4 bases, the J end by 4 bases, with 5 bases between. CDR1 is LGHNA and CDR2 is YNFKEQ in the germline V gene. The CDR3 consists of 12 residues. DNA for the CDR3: TGTGCCAGCAGCCCCCACGGAAACACCATATATTTT. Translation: CASSPHGNTIYF.

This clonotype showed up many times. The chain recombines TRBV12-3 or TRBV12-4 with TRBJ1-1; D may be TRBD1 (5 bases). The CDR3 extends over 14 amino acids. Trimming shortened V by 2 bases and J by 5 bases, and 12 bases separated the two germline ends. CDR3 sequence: CASSLQGRVTEAFF. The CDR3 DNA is TGTGCCAGCAGTTTACAGGGTAGGGTAACTGAAGCTTTCTTT.

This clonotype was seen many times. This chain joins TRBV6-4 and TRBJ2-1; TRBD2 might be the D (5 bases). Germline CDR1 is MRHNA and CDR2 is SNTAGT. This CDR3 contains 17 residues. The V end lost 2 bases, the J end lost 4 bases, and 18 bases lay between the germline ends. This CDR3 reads CASSDAYSDGGYNEQFF. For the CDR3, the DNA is TGTGCCAGCAGTGACGCGTACAGCGATGGCGGGTACAATGAGCAGTTCTTC.

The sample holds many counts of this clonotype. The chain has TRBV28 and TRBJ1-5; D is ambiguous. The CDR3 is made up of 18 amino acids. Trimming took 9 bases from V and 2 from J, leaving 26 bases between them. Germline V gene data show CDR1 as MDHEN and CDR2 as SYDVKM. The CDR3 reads CASSDLGVSVRRNQPQHF. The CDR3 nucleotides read TGTGCCAGTTCTGACCTTGGGGTATCGGTTCGACGCAATCAGCCCCAGCATTTT. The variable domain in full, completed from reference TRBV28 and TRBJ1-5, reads DVKVTQSSRYLVKRTGEKVFLECVQDMDHENMFWYRQDPGLGLRLIYFSYDVKMKEKGDIPEGYSVSREKKERFSLILESASTNQTSMYLCASSDLGVSVRRNQPQHFGDGTRLSIL.

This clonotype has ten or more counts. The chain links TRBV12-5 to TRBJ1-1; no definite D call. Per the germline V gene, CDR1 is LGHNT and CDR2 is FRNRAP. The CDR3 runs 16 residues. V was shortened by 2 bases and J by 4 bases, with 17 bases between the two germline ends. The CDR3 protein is CASGLRLSGEGTEAFF. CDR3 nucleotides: TGTGCTAGTGGTTTGAGGTTAAGCGGGGAGGGCACTGAAGCTTTCTTT.

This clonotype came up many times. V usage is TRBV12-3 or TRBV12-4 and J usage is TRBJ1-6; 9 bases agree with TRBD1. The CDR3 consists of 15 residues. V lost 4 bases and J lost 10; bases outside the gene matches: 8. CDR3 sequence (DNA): TGTGCCAGCAGTTCCCGACAGGGGGGATCGTCACCCCTCCACTTT. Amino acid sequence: CASSSRQGGSSPLHF.

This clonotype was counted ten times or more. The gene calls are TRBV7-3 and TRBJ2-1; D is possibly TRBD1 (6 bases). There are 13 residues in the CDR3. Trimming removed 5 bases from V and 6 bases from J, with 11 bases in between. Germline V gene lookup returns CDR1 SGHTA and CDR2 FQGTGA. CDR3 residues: CASSLSDSNEQFF. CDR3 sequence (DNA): TGTGCCAGCAGCCTCTCGGACAGCAATGAGCAGTTCTTC. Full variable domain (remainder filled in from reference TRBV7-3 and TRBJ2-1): GAGVSQTPSNKVTEKGKYVELRCDPISGHTALYWYRQSLGQGPEFLIYFQGTGAADDSGLPNDRFFAVRPEGSVSTLKIQRTERGDSAVYLCASSLSDSNEQFFGPGTRLTVL.

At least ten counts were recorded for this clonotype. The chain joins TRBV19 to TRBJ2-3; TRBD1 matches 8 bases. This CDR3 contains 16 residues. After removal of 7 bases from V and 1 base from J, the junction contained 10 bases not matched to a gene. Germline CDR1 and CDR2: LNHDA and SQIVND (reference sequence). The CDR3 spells CASTSGQGGGTDTQYF. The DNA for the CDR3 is TGTGCCAGTACCTCAGGACAGGGTGGAGGCACAGATACGCAGTATTTT.

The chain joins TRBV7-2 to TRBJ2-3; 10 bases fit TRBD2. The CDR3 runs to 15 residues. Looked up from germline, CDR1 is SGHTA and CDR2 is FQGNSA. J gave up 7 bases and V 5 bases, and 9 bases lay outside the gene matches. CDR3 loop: CASSLSGRTGYTQYF. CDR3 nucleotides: TGTGCCAGCAGCCTTAGCGGGAGGACCGGGTATACGCAGTATTTT.

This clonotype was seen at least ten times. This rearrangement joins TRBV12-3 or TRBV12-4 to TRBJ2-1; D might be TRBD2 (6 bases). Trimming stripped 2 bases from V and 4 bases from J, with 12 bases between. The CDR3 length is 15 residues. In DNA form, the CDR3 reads TGTGCCAGCAGTTTAAGAGCGGGCGCTTACAATGAGCAGTTCTTC. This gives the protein CASSLRAGAYNEQFF.

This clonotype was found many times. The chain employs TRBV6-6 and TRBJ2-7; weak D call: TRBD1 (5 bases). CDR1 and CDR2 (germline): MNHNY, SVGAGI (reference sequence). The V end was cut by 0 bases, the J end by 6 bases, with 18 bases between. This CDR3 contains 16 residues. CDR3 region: CASSYSSGRVLFEQYF. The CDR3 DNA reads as TGTGCCAGCAGTTACTCATCGGGCAGGGTCCTTTTCGAGCAGTACTTC.

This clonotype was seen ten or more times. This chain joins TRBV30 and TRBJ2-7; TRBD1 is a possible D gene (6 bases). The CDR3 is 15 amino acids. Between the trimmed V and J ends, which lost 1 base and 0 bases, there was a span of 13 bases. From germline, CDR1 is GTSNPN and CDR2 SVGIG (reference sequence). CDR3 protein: CAWSGDKRSSYEQYF. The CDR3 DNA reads TGTGCCTGGAGTGGGGACAAAAGGAGCTCCTACGAGCAGTACTTC.

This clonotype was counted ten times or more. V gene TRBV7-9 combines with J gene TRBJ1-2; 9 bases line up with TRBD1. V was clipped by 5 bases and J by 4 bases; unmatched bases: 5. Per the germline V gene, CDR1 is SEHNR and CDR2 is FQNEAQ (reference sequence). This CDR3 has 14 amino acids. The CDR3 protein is CASSVIQGAYGYTF. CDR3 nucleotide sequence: TGTGCCAGCAGCGTAATACAGGGGGCCTATGGCTACACCTTC.

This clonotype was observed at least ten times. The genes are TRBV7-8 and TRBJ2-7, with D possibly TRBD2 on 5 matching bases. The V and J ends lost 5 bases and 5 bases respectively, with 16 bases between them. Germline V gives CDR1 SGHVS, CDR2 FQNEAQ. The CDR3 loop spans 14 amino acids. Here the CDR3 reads CASSLRTEGHEQYF. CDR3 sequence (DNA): TGTGCCAGCAGCCTCCGGACTGAGGGTCACGAGCAGTACTTC.

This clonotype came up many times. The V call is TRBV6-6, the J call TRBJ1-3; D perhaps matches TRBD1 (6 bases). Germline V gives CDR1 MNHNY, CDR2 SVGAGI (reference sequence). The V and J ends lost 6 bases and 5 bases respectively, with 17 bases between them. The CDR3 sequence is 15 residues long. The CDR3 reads CASSQRGDPRNTIYF. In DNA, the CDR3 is TGTGCCAGCAGCCAAAGGGGGGATCCGAGAAACACCATATATTTT.

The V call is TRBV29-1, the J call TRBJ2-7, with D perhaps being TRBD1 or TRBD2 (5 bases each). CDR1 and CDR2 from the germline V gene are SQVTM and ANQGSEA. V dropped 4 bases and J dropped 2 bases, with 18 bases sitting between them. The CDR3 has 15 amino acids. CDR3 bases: TGCAGCGTTGGAGACCCGGGACGAGTTACCTACGAGCAGTACTTC. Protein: CSVGDPGRVTYEQYF.

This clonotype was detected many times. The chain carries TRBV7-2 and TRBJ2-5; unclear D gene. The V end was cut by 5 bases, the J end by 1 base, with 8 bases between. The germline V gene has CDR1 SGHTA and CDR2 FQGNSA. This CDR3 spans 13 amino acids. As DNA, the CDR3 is TGTGCCAGCAGCGCTGGGATCCAAGAGACCCAGTACTTC. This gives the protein CASSAGIQETQYF.

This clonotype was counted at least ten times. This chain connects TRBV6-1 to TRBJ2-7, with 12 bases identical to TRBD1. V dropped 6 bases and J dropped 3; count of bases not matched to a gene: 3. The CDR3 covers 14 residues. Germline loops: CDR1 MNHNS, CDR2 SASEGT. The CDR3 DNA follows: TGTGCCAGCAGGGGGACAGGGGGCGGCTACGAGCAGTACTTC. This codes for CASRGTGGGYEQYF.

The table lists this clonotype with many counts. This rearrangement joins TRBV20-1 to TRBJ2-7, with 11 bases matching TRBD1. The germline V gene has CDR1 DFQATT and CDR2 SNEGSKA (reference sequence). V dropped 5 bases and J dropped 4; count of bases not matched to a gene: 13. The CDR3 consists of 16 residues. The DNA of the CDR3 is TGCAGTGCTCCCCGAGCGGCCGGGACAGGGGGTTACGAGCAGTACTTC. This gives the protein CSAPRAAGTGGYEQYF.

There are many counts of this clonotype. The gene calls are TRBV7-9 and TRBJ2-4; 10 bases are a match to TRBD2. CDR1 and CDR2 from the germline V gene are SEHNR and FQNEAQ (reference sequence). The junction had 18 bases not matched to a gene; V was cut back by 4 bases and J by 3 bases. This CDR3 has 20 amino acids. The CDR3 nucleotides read TGTGCCAGCAGCTCCGCGCCAGGGATTAGCGGGGGGACGGGCAAAAACATTCAGTACTTC. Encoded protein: CASSSAPGISGGTGKNIQYF.

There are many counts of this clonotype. The CDR3 protein is CASSLGITQAGANVLTF. Here the CDR3 DNA reads TGCGCCAGCAGCCTAGGGATTACGCAAGCTGGGGCCAACGTCCTGACTTTC. The V gene is TRBV5-1, the J gene TRBJ2-6; D gene uncertain. Germline V gene sequence: CDR1 SGHRS, CDR2 YFSETQ. The CDR3 has 17 amino acids. Trimming cost V 4 bases and J 2 bases, with 16 bases left between them.

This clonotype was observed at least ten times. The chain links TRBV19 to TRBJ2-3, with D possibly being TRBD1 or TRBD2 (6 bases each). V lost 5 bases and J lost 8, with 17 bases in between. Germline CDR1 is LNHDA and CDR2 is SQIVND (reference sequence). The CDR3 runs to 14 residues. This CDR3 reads CASSPPGARATQYF. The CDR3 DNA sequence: TGTGCCAGTAGTCCCCCGGGGGCTCGGGCTACGCAGTATTTT. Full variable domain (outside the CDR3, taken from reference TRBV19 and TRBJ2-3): DGGITQSPKYLFRKEGQNVTLSCEQNLNHDAMYWYRQDPGQGLRLIYYSQIVNDFQKGDIAEGYSVSREKKESFPLTVTSAQKNPTAFYLCASSPPGARATQYFGPGTRLTVL.

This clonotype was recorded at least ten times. The CDR3 loop reads CASTQDLGTQETQYF. Written as DNA, the CDR3 is TGTGCCAGCACCCAAGATCTTGGAACTCAAGAGACCCAGTACTTC. The chain joins TRBV7-8 to TRBJ2-5; no firm D call. Germline CDR1 SGHVS, CDR2 FQNEAQ. Trimming left V 7 bases short and J 2 bases short, with 17 bases between. The CDR3 totals 15 residues.

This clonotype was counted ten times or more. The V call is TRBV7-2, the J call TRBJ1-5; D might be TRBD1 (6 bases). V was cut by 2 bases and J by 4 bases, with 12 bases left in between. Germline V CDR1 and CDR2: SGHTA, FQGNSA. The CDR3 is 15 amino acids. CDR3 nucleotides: TGTGCCAGCAGCTTACGGGGAGGGGGAAATCAGCCCCAGCATTTT. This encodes CASSLRGGGNQPQHF.

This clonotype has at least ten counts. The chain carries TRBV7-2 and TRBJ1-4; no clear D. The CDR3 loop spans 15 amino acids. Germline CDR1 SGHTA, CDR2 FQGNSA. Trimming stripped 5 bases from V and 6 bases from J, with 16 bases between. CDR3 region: CASSPRRGLDEKLFF. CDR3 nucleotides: TGTGCCAGCAGCCCCCGAAGAGGTCTCGATGAAAAACTGTTTTTT.